These T cell receptor beta chains were read from a single sample in a study of spatial heterogeneity in lung cancer. TCRdb redid the calling of the 5' RACE reads with MiXCR, one entry per CDR3 protein. The sample holds tens of thousands of distinct CDR3 sequences, about 7.2% seen once. This material consisted of PBMCs, taken at surgery. The source of these receptors is a female donor with early-stage non-small cell lung cancer. Each CDR3 is given with its conserved first and last residue. Each record gives: J gene, D gene, V gene, clone size, CDR3 length, CDR3 protein, CDR3 DNA. The D gene is left open where the match is weak. Size is omitted from some rows. Given values are once, few, many or a class for expanded clones.

TRBJ2-5 | NA | TRBV7-2 | many | 17 | CASSLGISGGYQETQYF | TGTGCCAGCAGCTTAGGCATTTCGGGCGGTTACCAAGAGACCCAGTACTTC
TRBJ1-3 | TRBD1 | TRBV2 | many | 15 | CASRWTGGSGNTIYF | TGTGCCAGCAGGTGGACAGGGGGCTCTGGAAACACCATATATTTT
TRBJ2-5 | NA | TRBV11-2 | many | 15 | CASSLPGTLRETQYF | TGTGCCAGCAGCCTCCCCGGGACCTTAAGGGAGACCCAGTACTTC
TRBJ2-7 | NA | TRBV20-1 | many | 11 | CSARGDVEELF | TGCAGTGCTAGAGGGGACGTCGAAGAACTTTTC
TRBJ2-7 | TRBD1 | TRBV3-1 | many | 16 | CASSQDPQGAAYEQYF | TGTGCCAGCAGCCAAGATCCCCAGGGGGCAGCCTACGAGCAGTACTTC
TRBJ2-7 | TRBD1 | TRBV19 | many | 16 | CASSIVFGQGAYEQYF | TGTGCCAGTAGTATAGTCTTCGGACAGGGAGCCTACGAGCAGTACTTC
TRBJ1-6 | NA | TRBV11-2 | few | 16 | CASSFGGISYNSPLHF | TGTGCCAGCAGCTTTGGGGGGATCTCCTATAATTCACCCCTCCACTTT
TRBJ2-7 | TRBD2 | TRBV10-1 | few | 16 | CASSEGPGTSGYEQYF | TGCGCCAGCAGTGAGGGTCCCGGGACTAGCGGCTACGAGCAGTACTTC
TRBJ2-3 | TRBD2 | TRBV10-3 | many | 17 | CAISERGRATVTDTQYF | TGTGCCATCAGTGAACGAGGGAGGGCCACCGTCACAGATACGCAGTATTTT
TRBJ1-2 | TRBD1 | TRBV11-1 | many | 16 | CASSSGSGRGDYGYTF | TGTGCCAGCAGCTCTGGATCGGGCAGGGGGGACTATGGCTACACCTTC
TRBJ2-1 | NA | TRBV20-1 | many | 14 | CSARVPTSYNEQFF | TGCAGTGCTAGAGTACCGACCTCCTACAATGAGCAGTTCTTC
TRBJ2-5 | TRBD1 | TRBV6-2/TRBV6-3 | many | 16 | CASSYPPRGRRETQYF | TGTGCCAGCAGTTACCCTCCCAGGGGGCGGCGAGAGACCCAGTACTTC
TRBJ2-7 | NA | TRBV20-1 | many | 11 | CSVGSQYEQYF | TGCAGTGTAGGCAGCCAGTACGAGCAGTACTTC
TRBJ2-3 | NA | TRBV18 | many | 12 | CASGGRLDTQYF | TGTGCCAGCGGCGGGCGCCTAGATACGCAGTATTTT
TRBJ2-7 | TRBD1 | TRBV5-1 | many | 15 | CASSETGVLMYEQYF | TGCGCCAGCAGCGAAACAGGGGTTCTTATGTACGAGCAGTACTTC
TRBJ1-5 | NA | TRBV19 | NA | 15 | CASYPSGRGNQPQHF | TGTGCCAGTTATCCCTCAGGTAGAGGCAATCAGCCCCAGCATTTT
TRBJ1-6 | NA | TRBV6-5 | few | 15 | CASSPTGTVNSPLHF | TGTGCCAGCAGCCCGACCGGGACGGTTAATTCACCCCTCCACTTT
TRBJ1-4 | NA | TRBV7-7 | NA | 15 | CASSLGGHPNEKLFF | TGTGCTAGCAGCTTAGGGGGACATCCCAATGAAAAACTGTTTTTT
TRBJ2-1 | NA | TRBV3-1 | many | 12 | CASSQGAVGQFF | TGTGCCAGCAGCCAAGGGGCGGTTGGGCAGTTCTTC
TRBJ2-7 | NA | TRBV19 | few | 14 | CASSIGGRTYEQYF | TGTGCCAGTAGTATAGGTGGCAGAACATACGAGCAGTACTTC
TRBJ1-2 | NA | TRBV5-8 | many | 14 | CASSLDSAAYGYTF | TGTGCCAGCAGCTTGGACAGCGCGGCCTATGGCTACACCTTC
TRBJ1-5 | TRBD1 | TRBV20-1 | few | 17 | CSARDQEAGGPNQPQHF | TGCAGTGCTAGAGATCAGGAGGCAGGGGGCCCCAATCAGCCCCAGCATTTT
TRBJ2-5 | NA | TRBV3-1 | few | 14 | CASSQEGSAETQYF | TGTGCCAGCAGCCAAGAGGGTAGCGCAGAGACCCAGTACTTC
TRBJ2-3 | TRBD2 | TRBV5-1 | many | 14 | CASRTSGGDKTQYF | TGCGCCAGCAGGACTAGCGGGGGGGATAAGACGCAGTATTTT